This is a list of T cell receptor beta chains from one sample in a study of cytomegalovirus exposure and HLA in healthy donors. Here immunoSEQ multiplex PCR was the method, and the copy in TCRdb shows in-frame clones only, minus some. This table has around 180,000 clones, around 80% appearing once. The sample was PBMCs. The receptors come from a woman aged 50 to 60 in good health and CMV-seropositive. The CDR3 runs from the conserved cysteine through the conserved F or W. The D gene is left open where the match is weak. Where a row states a size, it is once, few, many or the class of an expanded clone; other rows omit it.

cdr3_length j_call v_call d_call clone_size cdr3_nt cdr3_aa
15 TRBJ2-7 TRBV5-1 TRBD1 few TGCGCCAGCAGCTTGGACAGGGGATCGGTGGACGAGCAGTACTTC CASSLDRGSVDEQYF
17 TRBJ2-1 TRBV4-1 . . TGCGCCAGCAGCCAAGATCCGGCGACAGGCCTTTACAATGAGCAGTTCTTC CASSQDPATGLYNEQFF
14 TRBJ1-5 TRBV30 TRBD1 . TGTGCCTGGAGTGGGACAGGGTCAGGGCCGCCCCAGCATTTT CAWSGTGSGPPQHF
16 TRBJ1-1 TRBV18 . . TGTGCCAGCTCACCTGCAAACTTACAGGGTAAGACTGAAGCTTTCTTT CASSPANLQGKTEAFF
14 TRBJ2-1 TRBV4-2 . . TGTGCCAGCAGTCCCGTGGCGGACTACAATGAGCAGTTCTTC CASSPVADYNEQFF
14 TRBJ2-7 TRBV18 TRBD1 few TGTGCCAGCTCACCAAAGACAGGGGTGGCCGAGCAGTACTTC CASSPKTGVAEQYF
16 TRBJ2-3 TRBV14 TRBD2 . TGTGCCAGCAGCCAACTAGCGGGGGCCCCCACAGATACGCAGTATTTT CASSQLAGAPTDTQYF
13 TRBJ1-2 TRBV18 . . TGTGCCAGCTCACTCGGACAGAACTATGGCTACACCTTC CASSLGQNYGYTF
15 TRBJ2-2 TRBV6-1 . . TGTGCCAGCAATGACAGCCCTAGCCCCACCGGGGAGCTGTTTTTT CASNDSPSPTGELFF
13 TRBJ2-5 TRBV30 . . TGTGCCTGGAGTGCCGGGATTAGGGAGACCCAGTACTTC CAWSAGIRETQYF
14 TRBJ1-1 TRBV19 TRBD1 . TGTGCCAGTAGTATTCAGGGGGCGAATACTGAAGCTTTCTTT CASSIQGANTEAFF
14 TRBJ2-1 TRBV7-3 TRBD2 . TGTGCCAGCTCCGACGGGGGGACCTACAATGAGCAGTTCTTC CASSDGGTYNEQFF
17 TRBJ1-1 TRBV6-1 TRBD1 . TGTGCCAGCAGTGAAGCGTTTCCGGACAGGTGGAACACTGAAGCTTTCTTT CASSEAFPDRWNTEAFF
13 TRBJ2-5 TRBV7-9 . once TGTGCCAGCAGCACGACAGAGGAGGAGACCCAGTACTTC CASSTTEEETQYF
15 TRBJ2-3 TRBV6-1 TRBD2 . TGTGCCAGCACTGTTACTAGCGGGTACACAGATACGCAGTATTTT CASTVTSGYTDTQYF
12 TRBJ1-2 TRBV30 . . TGTGCCTGGAGTAGGCAGGTTCTTGGCTACACCTTC CAWSRQVLGYTF
16 TRBJ2-1 TRBV10-3 . few TGTGCCATCAGTGACCCTGGACATCACTCCTACAATGAGCAGTTCTTC CAISDPGHHSYNEQFF
14 TRBJ2-1 TRBV6-1 TRBD1 few TGTGCCAGCGGCCGGGACAGGGACTTCAATGAGCAGTTCTTC CASGRDRDFNEQFF
14 TRBJ2-1 TRBV6-1 TRBD2 . TGTGCCAGCATGCGGGGGGGGGTTTACAATGAGCAGTTCTTC CASMRGGVYNEQFF
14 TRBJ1-2 TRBV11-2 TRBD1 . TGTGCCAGCAGCCGCCAACCAGGGGGCTATGGCTACACCTTC CASSRQPGGYGYTF
14 TRBJ2-1 TRBV6-5 . . TGTGCCAGCACCCCGGGGAGGTCGTTCAATGAGCAGTTCTTC CASTPGRSFNEQFF
15 TRBJ2-7 TRBV27 TRBD1 once TGTGCCAGCAGTTTCTCGACAGGGGGATCCTACGAGCAGTACTTC CASSFSTGGSYEQYF
15 TRBJ1-1 TRBV18 . . TGTGCCAGCTCATCCGGGGCGGAGGGGAACACTGAAGCTTTCTTT CASSSGAEGNTEAFF
14 TRBJ2-7 TRBV5-1 . once TGCGCCAGCAGCTTTTCCCCGGGACAAGGAGAGCAGTACTTC CASSFSPGQGEQYF
13 TRBJ1-1 TRBV5-4 . . TGTGCCTTTCGGGCGGGGGAACGGGCTGAAGCTTTCTTT CAFRAGERAEAFF
16 TRBJ1-2 TRBV7-9 TRBD1 . TGTTCCAGCAGCTTAGTAGTACAGGGGCAGAAGGATGGCTACACCTTC CSSSLVVQGQKDGYTF